Shown below are 10 T cell receptor beta chains from a single sample sequenced in a study of blood T cell repertoires in COVID-19 (dated by TCRdb to the early 2020s). The library was built by means of the immunoSEQ multiplex PCR assay. Held by TCRdb, this immuneACCESS table contains in-frame sequences only and omits some clones. Under half of the omission traces to an unresolved V gene where checked; the cause of the rest is unknown. Across this sample there are 350,000 or so clones, with approximately 83% seen only once. Approximately 4.6% of the sample comes from the top ten. Sequenced sample: PBMCs or T cells enriched from blood (not recorded which). These receptors all come from a woman aged 40 to 50 with acute COVID-19.

The chain links TRBV28 to TRBJ1-3; 7 bases map to TRBD1. This CDR3 region has 16 residues. The junction had 5 bases not matched to a gene; V was cut back by 3 bases and J by 0 bases. The germline CDR1 and CDR2 sequences are MDHEN and SYDVKM. CDR3 nucleotides: TGTGCCAGCAGTTTCTCGGGACAGAGCTCTGGAAACACCATATATTTT. Translated, it gives CASSFSGQSSGNTIYF.

This chain connects TRBV7-2 to TRBJ1-6, with TRBD1 matching 7 bases. This CDR3 is built from 14 residues. Germline trimming cut 5 bases from V and 4 bases from J; bases unmatched to any gene: 2. Per the germline V gene, CDR1 is SGHTA and CDR2 is FQGNSA. The CDR3 loop is CASSRTGYNSPLHF. The CDR3 coding sequence is TGTGCCAGCAGCCGGACAGGTTATAATTCACCCCTCCACTTT.

This chain joins TRBV10-2 and TRBJ2-7; 7 nucleotides line up with TRBD1. Germline CDR1 WSHSY, CDR2 SAAADI. With V trimmed by 5 bases and J by 4 bases, 20 bases remained unmatched. This CDR3 region has 18 residues. CDR3 bases: TGCGCCAGCAGTTCAACTGAGGGTGGACAGGCCCTGAAGTACGAGCAGTACTTC. This gives the protein CASSSTEGGQALKYEQYF.

J is TRBJ1-2 and V is TRBV24-1; 7 bases map to TRBD1. There are 12 residues in the CDR3. Germline values: CDR1 KGHDR, CDR2 SFDVKD. V was clipped by 9 bases and J by 8 bases; unmatched bases: 8. This CDR3 is CATRQGEGGYTF. The CDR3 nucleotides read TGTGCCACCCGACAGGGAGAAGGCGGCTACACCTTC.

V usage is TRBV18 and J usage is TRBJ2-7, with 7 bases identical to TRBD1. Per germline, CDR1 KGHSH and CDR2 LQKENI. V lost 8 bases, J lost 6 bases, and 13 bases stayed unmatched. This CDR3 is 14 amino acids long. The chain's CDR3 is CASARDRSVSEQYF. Written as DNA, the CDR3 is TGTGCCAGCGCTAGGGACAGATCGGTCTCCGAGCAGTACTTC.

The sample holds a few counts of this clone. The rearrangement links TRBV5-1 to TRBJ1-2; 10 bases are a match to TRBD1. Germline values: CDR1 SGHRS, CDR2 YFSETQ. The length of the CDR3 is 16 residues. The V segment lost 4 bases and the J segment 2 bases; nucleotides outside the gene matches: 8. CDR3 coding DNA: TGCGCCAGCAGCGGGGGACAGGGGCCGAAAAACTATGGCTACACCTTC. The encoded protein is CASSGGQGPKNYGYTF.

The genes are TRBV7-2 and TRBJ2-7; 11 positions match TRBD2. CDR3 size: 15 residues. Trimming at V came to 4 bases and at J to 4 bases, leaving 6 bases not matched to a gene. The germline V gene has CDR1 SGHTA and CDR2 FQGNSA. The CDR3 DNA is TGTGCCAGCAGCTCCCCGGGACTAGCGGTATACGAGCAGTACTTC. It is translated as CASSSPGLAVYEQYF.

This clone was seen ten or more times. This chain links TRBV6-2 or TRBV6-3 with TRBJ2-2; 7 bases line up with TRBD1. This CDR3 has 15 amino acids. V trimming: 0 bases; J trimming: 3 bases; junction bases outside the gene matches: 1. Germline CDR1 and CDR2: MNHEY and SVGEGT. The CDR3 DNA is TGTGCCAGCAGTTACTCAGGGGGCGACACCGGGGAGCTGTTTTTT. It is translated as CASSYSGGDTGELFF.

V usage is TRBV5-4 and J usage is TRBJ2-1; the match to TRBD2 covers 12 bases. J lost 4 bases, V lost 1 base, and 3 bases had no gene match. CDR3 size: 16 residues. Germline CDR1 is SGHNT and CDR2 is YYREEE (reference sequence). The CDR3 bases are TGTGCCAGCAGCTTGCGGACTAGCGGGGTATACAATGAGCAGTTCTTC. Amino acids: CASSLRTSGVYNEQFF.

Written as DNA, the CDR3 is TGTGCCAGCACTCGAACATCCCCCAATGAGCAGTTCTTC. Translated, it gives CASTRTSPNEQFF. The rearrangement uses TRBV28 and TRBJ2-1; D remains ambiguous. Germline-derived CDR1 and CDR2 are MDHEN and SYDVKM. V was pared by 7 bases and J by 6 bases, with 13 bases between. This CDR3 spans 13 amino acids. Full variable domain (outside the CDR3, taken from reference TRBV28 and TRBJ2-1): DVKVTQSSRYLVKRTGEKVFLECVQDMDHENMFWYRQDPGLGLRLIYFSYDVKMKEKGDIPEGYSVSREKKERFSLILESASTNQTSMYLCASTRTSPNEQFFGPGTRLTVL.